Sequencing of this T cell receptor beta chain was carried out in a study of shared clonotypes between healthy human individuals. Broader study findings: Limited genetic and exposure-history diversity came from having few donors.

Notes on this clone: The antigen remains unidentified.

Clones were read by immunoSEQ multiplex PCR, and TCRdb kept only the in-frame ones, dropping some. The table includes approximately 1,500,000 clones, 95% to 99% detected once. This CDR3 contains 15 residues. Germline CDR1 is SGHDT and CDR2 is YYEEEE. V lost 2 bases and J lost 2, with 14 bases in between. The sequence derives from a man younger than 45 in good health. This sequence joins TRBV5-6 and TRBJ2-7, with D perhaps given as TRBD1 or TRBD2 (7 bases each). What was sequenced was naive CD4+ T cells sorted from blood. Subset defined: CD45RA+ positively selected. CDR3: CASSFSAGGAYEQYF. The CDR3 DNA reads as TGTGCCAGCAGCTTCAGTGCAGGGGGGGCCTACGAGCAGTACTTC.